Listed below are T cell receptor beta chains from one sample, sequenced in a study of CD8 T cells in ankylosing spondylitis. TCRdb ran MiXCR on the 5' RACE reads and lists one entry per CDR3 protein. The table has 200,000 to 300,000 distinct CDR3 sequences, 8% to 9% seen once. Sequencing was done on a sample of blood, either unsorted or a sorted T cell fraction (not recorded which). The origin of the receptors is a female donor with ankylosing spondylitis or in good health (not recorded which). Each CDR3 is given with its conserved first and last residue. D genes are given only for firm matches. The size field is filled for only some rows; it gives once, few, many or a size class.

D gene: TRBD1
V gene: TRBV5-1
clone size: -
J gene: TRBJ2-5
CDR3 protein: CASSLKGGWETQYF
CDR3 DNA: TGCGCCAGCAGCTTGAAAGGGGGCTGGGAGACCCAGTACTTC

D gene: TRBD1
V gene: TRBV20-1
clone size: many
J gene: TRBJ2-5
CDR3 protein: CSARGRTGRFQETQYF
CDR3 DNA: TGCAGTGCTAGAGGGCGGACAGGGAGATTTCAAGAGACCCAGTACTTC

D gene: TRBD1
V gene: TRBV7-8
clone size: many
J gene: TRBJ2-7
CDR3 protein: CASSNAGGEQYF
CDR3 DNA: TGTGCCAGCAGCAACGCAGGGGGTGAGCAGTACTTC

D gene: TRBD1
V gene: TRBV7-2
clone size: -
J gene: TRBJ1-5
CDR3 protein: CASSLGRGYQPQHF
CDR3 DNA: TGTGCCAGCAGCCTCGGCAGGGGGTATCAGCCCCAGCATTTT

D gene: -
V gene: TRBV20-1
clone size: many
J gene: TRBJ2-3
CDR3 protein: CSARDSKLYTDTQYF
CDR3 DNA: TGCAGTGCTAGAGATAGCAAGCTTTACACAGATACGCAGTATTTT

D gene: TRBD1
V gene: TRBV18
clone size: -
J gene: TRBJ2-5
CDR3 protein: CASSRTGVGETQYF
CDR3 DNA: TGTGCCAGCTCGCGGACAGGGGTCGGAGAGACCCAGTACTTC

D gene: TRBD1
V gene: TRBV12-5
clone size: many
J gene: TRBJ2-4
CDR3 protein: CASGLPGQGNIQYF
CDR3 DNA: TGTGCTAGTGGACTACCGGGACAGGGCAACATTCAGTACTTC

D gene: -
V gene: TRBV28
clone size: many
J gene: TRBJ2-2
CDR3 protein: CASSKNPGTGELFF
CDR3 DNA: TGTGCCAGCAGTAAAAACCCCGGCACCGGGGAGCTGTTTTTT

D gene: TRBD1
V gene: TRBV4-2
clone size: many
J gene: TRBJ2-5
CDR3 protein: CASSQGGGAGGETQYF
CDR3 DNA: TGTGCCAGCAGCCAAGGTGGTGGGGCAGGGGGAGAGACCCAGTACTTC

D gene: -
V gene: TRBV25-1
clone size: many
J gene: TRBJ2-7
CDR3 protein: CASSEGPYEQYF
CDR3 DNA: TGTGCCAGCAGTGAAGGGCCCTACGAGCAGTACTTC

D gene: -
V gene: TRBV12-3/TRBV12-4
clone size: many
J gene: TRBJ2-2
CDR3 protein: CASSVTSDGELFF
CDR3 DNA: TGTGCCAGCAGCGTGACTTCCGACGGGGAGCTGTTTTTT

D gene: TRBD2
V gene: TRBV7-2
clone size: many
J gene: TRBJ2-7
CDR3 protein: CASSLDLAGRLEQYF
CDR3 DNA: TGTGCCAGCAGCTTGGATCTAGCGGGACGGCTCGAGCAGTACTTC

D gene: -
V gene: TRBV7-8
clone size: many
J gene: TRBJ2-7
CDR3 protein: CASSSYSGRVWMDEQYF
CDR3 DNA: TGTGCCAGCAGCTCTTATAGTGGCAGGGTGTGGATGGACGAGCAGTACTTC

D gene: -
V gene: TRBV18
clone size: many
J gene: TRBJ2-7
CDR3 protein: CASSPPGGGHEQYF
CDR3 DNA: TGTGCCAGCTCACCACCGGGGGGTGGACACGAGCAGTACTTC

D gene: TRBD1
V gene: TRBV6-5
clone size: many
J gene: TRBJ1-3
CDR3 protein: CASSYGEQGTGNTIYF
CDR3 DNA: TGTGCCAGCAGTTATGGGGAACAGGGGACTGGAAACACCATATATTTT

D gene: -
V gene: TRBV7-2
clone size: many
J gene: TRBJ2-5
CDR3 protein: CASTFRELETQYF
CDR3 DNA: TGTGCCAGCACCTTCAGGGAACTTGAGACCCAGTACTTC

D gene: -
V gene: TRBV7-8
clone size: many
J gene: TRBJ2-1
CDR3 protein: CASSLLQGGYNEQFF
CDR3 DNA: TGTGCCAGCAGCTTACTACAAGGGGGCTACAATGAGCAGTTCTTC

D gene: -
V gene: TRBV12-3/TRBV12-4
clone size: -
J gene: TRBJ2-1
CDR3 protein: CASSERGGSYNEQFF
CDR3 DNA: TGTGCCAGCAGTGAACGAGGGGGTTCCTACAATGAGCAGTTCTTC

D gene: -
V gene: TRBV30
clone size: many
J gene: TRBJ1-1
CDR3 protein: CAWSGVRDTEAFF
CDR3 DNA: TGTGCCTGGAGTGGTGTGAGGGACACTGAAGCTTTCTTT

D gene: -
V gene: TRBV25-1
clone size: many
J gene: TRBJ1-2
CDR3 protein: CASSERSNYGYTF
CDR3 DNA: TGTGCCAGCAGTGAAAGGAGTAACTATGGCTACACCTTC

D gene: TRBD2
V gene: TRBV20-1
clone size: many
J gene: TRBJ2-2
CDR3 protein: CSASGVNTGELFF
CDR3 DNA: TGCAGTGCAAGCGGGGTGAACACCGGGGAGCTGTTTTTT

D gene: TRBD2
V gene: TRBV9
clone size: -
J gene: TRBJ2-5
CDR3 protein: CASSPPGGPQTQYF
CDR3 DNA: TGTGCCAGCAGTCCCCCGGGGGGGCCGCAGACCCAGTACTTC

D gene: -
V gene: TRBV12-3/TRBV12-4
clone size: many
J gene: TRBJ1-3
CDR3 protein: CASSALIGNTIYF
CDR3 DNA: TGTGCCAGCAGTGCCCTTATTGGAAACACCATATATTTT

D gene: -
V gene: TRBV29-1
clone size: -
J gene: TRBJ1-2
CDR3 protein: CSVAVSAVYGYTF
CDR3 DNA: TGCAGCGTTGCGGTGTCCGCCGTCTATGGCTACACCTTC

D gene: TRBD2
V gene: TRBV7-2
clone size: many
J gene: TRBJ2-7
CDR3 protein: CASKSTSGSFYEQYF
CDR3 DNA: TGTGCCAGCAAGTCAACTAGCGGTTCCTTCTACGAGCAGTACTTC

D gene: -
V gene: TRBV11-2
clone size: many
J gene: TRBJ2-5
CDR3 protein: CASSLVRLQETQYF
CDR3 DNA: TGTGCCAGCAGCTTAGTGCGGCTCCAAGAGACCCAGTACTTC

D gene: TRBD1
V gene: TRBV20-1
clone size: many
J gene: TRBJ1-6
CDR3 protein: CSASDREGSPLHF
CDR3 DNA: TGCAGTGCTAGTGACAGGGAGGGATCACCCCTCCACTTT

D gene: -
V gene: TRBV12-3/TRBV12-4
clone size: few
J gene: TRBJ1-1
CDR3 protein: CASTRTVEFTEAFF
CDR3 DNA: TGTGCCAGCACCCGGACAGTAGAATTCACTGAAGCTTTCTTT

D gene: TRBD2
V gene: TRBV4-2
clone size: many
J gene: TRBJ2-1
CDR3 protein: CASSQSSGIEQFF
CDR3 DNA: TGTGCCAGCAGCCAATCTAGCGGGATTGAGCAGTTCTTC